The rows below give T cell receptor beta chains drawn from one sample of a study of T cells in Graves' hyperthyroidism and ophthalmopathy. TCRdb reanalysed the multiplex PCR reads using MiXCR and keeps one entry per CDR3 protein. Among about 600,000 distinct CDR3 sequences, about 14% were seen once, and the ten largest hold about 7%. Sequences were obtained from blood. The receptor set was obtained from a woman aged 18-29 years with Graves' ophthalmopathy. Both conserved end residues are part of each CDR3.

V	J	CDR3
TRBV7-9	TRBJ1-2	CASSLVLDGYTF
TRBV7-9	TRBJ2-5	CASSLAEGGQETQYF
TRBV6-5	TRBJ2-3	CASSYGTEADTQYF
TRBV12-3/TRBV12-4	TRBJ2-3	CAAGAPTDTQYF
TRBV12-3/TRBV12-4	TRBJ2-1	CASNASPRGQFF
TRBV14	TRBJ2-1	CASSPSRGGRSYEQFF
TRBV4-1	TRBJ2-3	CASSREGESSTDTQYF
TRBV2	TRBJ2-3	CASRGGLAGIASTDTQYF
TRBV11-3	TRBJ1-1	CASSTPTGAVSEAFF
TRBV4-1	TRBJ2-1	CASSQLTGGRNEQFF
TRBV7-9	TRBJ1-1	CASSSTRGGNTEAFF
TRBV19	TRBJ1-2	CASRDSRPPLYGYTF
TRBV19	TRBJ1-1	CASRVGAVQGAGTEAFF
TRBV10-3	TRBJ2-5	CAISESQGSEETQYF
TRBV30	TRBJ1-1	CAWSLQGDTEAFF
TRBV11-2	TRBJ1-1	CASSSRPDNTEAFF
TRBV3-1	TRBJ1-2	CASSQGVGAHGYTF
TRBV27	TRBJ2-3	CASSLVGTGGVTDTQYF
TRBV7-2	TRBJ1-4	CASSFRSRRDGGEKLFF
TRBV9	TRBJ1-2	CASSGLPLGYTF
TRBV4-3	TRBJ2-6	CASSQVGRGHSGANVLTF
TRBV20-1	TRBJ1-3	CSASSTGTFSGNTTYF
TRBV18	TRBJ2-5	CASSPPPPQTQYF
TRBV27	TRBJ2-3	CASSSVPDTQYF
TRBV5-5	TRBJ2-1	CASSLGGIYNEQFF
TRBV20-1	TRBJ2-5	CSALRQPGQGVPYF
TRBV4-3	TRBJ2-5	CASSQASGRARETQYF
TRBV7-9	TRBJ2-1	CASSSLTSGATYNEQFF
TRBV6-1	TRBJ2-7	CASMTIQGYEQYF
TRBV4-3	TRBJ2-5	CASSQERDSGRVWSEETQYF
TRBV29-1	TRBJ2-1	CSVEDFRIDYNEQFF
TRBV11-2	TRBJ1-5	CASSLGEANQPQHF
TRBV12-3/TRBV12-4	TRBJ2-1	CASTIGGSYNEQFF
TRBV28	TRBJ1-6	CASRDRYNSPLHF
TRBV9	TRBJ2-5	CASSVARQGQETQYF
TRBV2	TRBJ2-1	CASGVGLAPYNEQFF
TRBV7-8	TRBJ1-2	CASSTLQGGNGYTF
TRBV3-1	TRBJ1-2	CASSIRQGQANYGYTF
TRBV20-1	TRBJ2-5	CSAEAGQGARETQYF
TRBV20-1	TRBJ1-1	CSASQDRGMNTEAFF
TRBV5-1	TRBJ1-6	CASSLAPRTDNSPLHF